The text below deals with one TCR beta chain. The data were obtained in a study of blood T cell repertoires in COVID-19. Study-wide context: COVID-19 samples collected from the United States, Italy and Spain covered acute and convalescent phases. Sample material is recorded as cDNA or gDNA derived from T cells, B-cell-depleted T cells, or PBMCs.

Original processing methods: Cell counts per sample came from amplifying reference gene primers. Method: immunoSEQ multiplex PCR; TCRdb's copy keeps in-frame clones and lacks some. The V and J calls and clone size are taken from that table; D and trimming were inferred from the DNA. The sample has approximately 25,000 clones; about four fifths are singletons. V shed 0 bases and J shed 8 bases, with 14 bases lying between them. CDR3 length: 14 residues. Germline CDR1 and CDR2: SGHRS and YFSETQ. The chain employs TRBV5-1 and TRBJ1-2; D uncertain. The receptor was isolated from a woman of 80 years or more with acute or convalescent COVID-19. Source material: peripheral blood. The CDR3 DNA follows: TGCGCCAGCAGCTTGGAAACGGGGAGTGAAGGCTACACCTTC. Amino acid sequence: CASSLETGSEGYTF.